This TCR beta chain was captured in a study of CXCR3-negative and CXCR3-positive naive CD8 T cells. 5' RACE with UMI labels generated the TRB cDNA libraries. TCRdb reworked the 5' RACE reads into one entry per CDR3 protein, no DNA. The table lists approximately 53,000 distinct CDR3 sequences. The receptor was derived from a human donor in good health. Some clones in this sample may be carry-over from other donors' samples. Sequencing used memory CD8+ T cells from blood.

CDR3 in amino acids: CASSEQNRLSGRHF. This chain uses TRBV12-3 or TRBV12-4 with TRBJ2-7. The CDR3 runs 14 residues.